These 32 T cell receptor beta chains share one sample of origin, sequenced in a study of spatial heterogeneity in lung cancer. MiXCR was run by TCRdb on the 5' RACE reads, yielding one entry per CDR3 protein. This sample has 89,000 or so distinct CDR3 sequences, with around 21% found just once. Stated time point: sample taken at primary tumor resection. TCRs were sequenced from unsorted whole RNA of tumor, nontumor lung or PBMC. Sample: PBMCs, taken at surgery. The origin of the receptors is a male donor with early-stage non-small cell lung cancer.

The sample holds a few counts of this clonotype. V and J are TRBV7-2 and TRBJ2-7; 11 bases align to TRBD1. This CDR3 contains 13 residues. Unmatched junction bases numbered 2, after V lost 8 bases and J lost 2 bases. Germline V gene data show CDR1 as SGHTA and CDR2 as FQGNSA. Written as DNA, the CDR3 is TGTGCCAGCTCGGACAGGGGGCCCTACGAGCAGTACTTC. Its translation is CASSDRGPYEQYF.

This chain joins TRBV28 and TRBJ2-7; D is uncertain. With 4 bases removed from V and 2 bases from J, the gap between germline ends came to 9 bases. Germline lookup yields CDR1 MDHEN and CDR2 SYDVKM. The CDR3 is 13 amino acids. The CDR3 bases are TGTGCCAGCAGTTCACTCTTCACCTACGAGCAGTACTTC. Amino acid sequence: CASSSLFTYEQYF.

Only a few counts were recorded for this clonotype. The chain combines TRBV29-1 with TRBJ2-7, with no clear D. Trimming removed 4 bases at V and 0 bases at J, with 13 bases between. Per germline, CDR1 SQVTM and CDR2 ANQGSEA. CDR3 length equals 14 residues. The CDR3 sequence: CSVGPQPGSYEQYF. The CDR3 DNA is TGCAGCGTTGGTCCCCAGCCGGGCTCCTACGAGCAGTACTTC.

This clonotype was recorded many times. This chain connects TRBV2 to TRBJ1-4; 10 bases are shared with TRBD1. The CDR3 sequence is 14 residues long. V lost 5 bases, J lost 7 bases, and 4 bases stayed unmatched. From germline, CDR1 is SNHLY and CDR2 FYNNEI. In DNA form, the CDR3 reads TGTGCCAGCAGTCAGACAGGGGGCTCTGAAAAACTGTTTTTT. This translates into CASSQTGGSEKLFF. The full variable domain, its missing parts supplied by reference TRBV2 and TRBJ1-4, is EPEVTQTPSHQVTQMGQEVILRCVPISNHLYFYWYRQILGQKVEFLVSFYNNEISEKSEIFDDQFSVERPDGSNFTLKIRSTKLEDSAMYFCASSQTGGSEKLFFGSGTQLSVL.

The chain joins TRBV19 to TRBJ1-5; 7 bases are a match to TRBD1. Germline V gives CDR1 LNHDA, CDR2 SQIVND (reference sequence). This CDR3 has 16 residues. After removal of 6 bases from V and 5 bases from J, the junction contained 13 bases not matched to a gene. DNA of the CDR3: TGTGCCAGTAGCCAGCCCGGGACAGAATATCATCAGCCCCAGCATTTT. It yields the protein CASSQPGTEYHQPQHF.

This clonotype was counted a few times. This chain connects TRBV7-9 to TRBJ2-1, with D unresolved. CDR3 length equals 11 residues. CDR1 and CDR2 (germline): SEHNR, FQNEAQ (reference sequence). Trimming removed 2 bases from V and 10 bases from J, with 6 bases in between. The DNA of the CDR3 is TGTGCCAGCAGCTTACTATACGAGCAGTTCTTC. This translates into CASSLLYEQFF.

V and J are TRBV5-4 and TRBJ2-7; D may be TRBD2 (5 bases). The CDR3 contains 14 residues. With 4 bases removed from V and 2 bases from J, the gap between germline ends came to 13 bases. CDR1 and CDR2 from the germline V gene are SGHNT and YYREEE (reference sequence). In nucleotides, the CDR3 is TGTGCCAGCAGCCCTGACTGGGGAGCCTACGAGCAGTACTTC. Protein sequence: CASSPDWGAYEQYF. The complete variable domain, with remaining parts taken from reference TRBV5-4 and TRBJ2-7, reads ETGVTQSPTHLIKTRGQQVTLRCSSQSGHNTVSWYQQALGQGPQFIFQYYREEENGRGNFPPRFSGLQFPNYSSELNVNALELDDSALYLCASSPDWGAYEQYFGPGTRLTVT.

CDR3 residues: CASRKGQLGTEAFF. The CDR3 region has the DNA TGTGCCAGCAGGAAGGGCCAGCTGGGCACTGAAGCTTTCTTT. The rearrangement joins TRBV5-4 to TRBJ1-1; D gene ambiguous. The CDR3 totals 14 residues. Germline V gene data show CDR1 as SGHNT and CDR2 as YYREEE (reference sequence). Trimming took off 5 bases at V and 4 bases at J, with 15 bases between the two ends.

This clonotype has more than one count but fewer than ten. The chain uses TRBV5-4 and TRBJ1-4; weak D call: TRBD1 (6 bases). Per germline, CDR1 SGHNT and CDR2 YYREEE (reference sequence). Trimming removed 0 bases at V and 4 bases at J, with 13 bases between. CDR3 length equals 16 residues. In DNA form, the CDR3 reads TGTGCCAGCAGCTTGGCCCAGGGGCTAGGTAATGAAAAACTGTTTTTT. Amino acid sequence: CASSLAQGLGNEKLFF.

This clonotype was detected ten times or more. The chain carries TRBV20-1 and TRBJ1-5; D not resolved. The CDR3 is made up of 15 amino acids. The V end was cut by 0 bases, the J end by 5 bases, with 14 bases between. Germline lookup yields CDR1 DFQATT and CDR2 SNEGSKA (reference sequence). This chain's CDR3 is CSARDIGREYQPQHF. For the CDR3, the DNA is TGCAGTGCTAGAGATATCGGGAGAGAGTATCAGCCCCAGCATTTT.

J is TRBJ1-4 and V is TRBV6-5; D ambiguous. CDR1 MNHEY and CDR2 SVGAGI come from the germline V gene. The V end lost 0 bases, the J end lost 0 bases, and 5 bases lay between the germline ends. The CDR3 runs 15 residues. The CDR3 protein is CASSYSSATNEKLFF. The CDR3, as DNA: TGTGCCAGCAGTTACTCTTCAGCAACTAATGAAAAACTGTTTTTT.

This chain joins TRBV20-1 and TRBJ2-2, with 7 bases lining up with TRBD2. The germline V gene encodes CDR1 DFQATT and CDR2 SNEGSKA (reference sequence). J lost 6 bases, V lost 1 base, and 8 bases had no gene match. The CDR3 is 15 amino acids. CDR3: CSARVKGRGSGELFF. Here the CDR3 DNA reads TGCAGTGCTAGAGTAAAAGGGAGGGGTTCCGGGGAGCTGTTTTTT.

This clonotype appeared many times. The chain couples TRBV3-1 to TRBJ2-6; D possibly corresponds to TRBD2 (7 bases). CDR1 and CDR2 from the germline V gene are LGHDT and YNNKEL (reference sequence). The V end was cut by 4 bases, the J end by 3 bases, with 19 bases between. This CDR3 comprises 18 residues. CDR3: CASSPDGGRVVGANVLTF. CDR3 in DNA: TGTGCCAGCAGCCCTGACGGGGGGCGGGTGGTTGGGGCCAACGTCCTGACTTTC. Together with reference TRBV3-1 and TRBJ2-6, the CDR3 gives the full variable domain: DTAVSQTPKYLVTQMGNDKSIKCEQNLGHDTMYWYKQDSKKFLKIMFSYNNKELIINETVPNRFSPKSPDKAHLNLHINSLELGDSAVYFCASSPDGGRVVGANVLTFGAGSRLTVL.

The chain recombines TRBV9 with TRBJ2-7; D unresolved. This CDR3 comprises 15 residues. CDR1 is SGDLS, CDR2 YYNGEE, per germline. V was clipped by 0 bases and J by 4 bases, with 14 bases between them. The CDR3 reads CASSVDGHQPYEQYF. The CDR3, as DNA: TGTGCCAGCAGCGTAGATGGCCATCAGCCTTACGAGCAGTACTTC.

The CDR3 nucleotides are TGCGCCAGCAGGGAGACTGAACTGGGGCTCGAGCAGTACTTC. Residues: CASRETELGLEQYF. The genes are TRBV4-1 and TRBJ2-7; maybe TRBD1 (5 bases). The germline V and J ends were trimmed by 6 bases and 6 bases, with 18 bases remaining between them. Germline V gene sequence: CDR1 MGHRA, CDR2 YSYEKL. The CDR3 runs to 14 residues.

This clonotype was seen only a few times. V gene TRBV3-1 combines with J gene TRBJ2-5; no definite D call. There are 12 residues in the CDR3. V lost 1 base and J lost 5, with 5 bases in between. Germline V gene sequence: CDR1 LGHDT, CDR2 YNNKEL (reference sequence). The DNA for the CDR3 is TGTGCCAGCAGCCAAGGAACCGAGACCCAGTACTTC. Its translation: CASSQGTETQYF.

This clonotype was counted many times. This chain uses TRBV5-1 with TRBJ2-3; D is ambiguous. The germline CDR1 and CDR2 sequences are SGHRS and YFSETQ. Trimming took off 3 bases at V and 2 bases at J, with 10 bases between the two ends. The CDR3 has 14 amino acids. CDR3 sequence (DNA): TGCGCCAGCAGCTGGATGGGGTACACAGATACGCAGTATTTT. Protein sequence: CASSWMGYTDTQYF.

The gene calls are TRBV30 and TRBJ1-3; D is uncertain. From germline, CDR1 is GTSNPN and CDR2 SVGIG (reference sequence). Between the trimmed V and J ends, which lost 2 bases and 2 bases, there was a span of 10 bases. The CDR3 sequence is 14 residues long. The CDR3 is CAWSTGSTGNTIYF. The CDR3 DNA follows: TGTGCCTGGAGTACCGGGTCGACTGGAAACACCATATATTTT.

The chain recombines TRBV6-5 with TRBJ2-1, with TRBD1 matching over 7 bases. Trimming cost V 6 bases and J 4 bases; bases outside gene matches: 3. Germline V gene data show CDR1 as MNHEY and CDR2 as SVGAGI. The CDR3 length is 13 residues. The CDR3 coding sequence is TGTGCCAGCAGAAGGACAGGTTACAATGAGCAGTTCTTC. Translating gives CASRRTGYNEQFF.

CDR3 DNA: TGCGCCAGCAGCTATGACAGGGGGGATGGCTACACCTTC. Its protein product is CASSYDRGDGYTF. The rearrangement links TRBV5-1 to TRBJ1-2; 9 bases match TRBD1. J gave up 6 bases and V 3 bases, and 3 bases lay outside the gene matches. The CDR3 is 13 residues long. Germline assignment: CDR1 SGHRS and CDR2 YFSETQ.

The chain joins TRBV28 to TRBJ2-7, with TRBD1 identical over 8 bases. This CDR3 contains 15 residues. Trimming at V came to 6 bases and at J to 2 bases, leaving 9 bases not matched to a gene. CDR1 is MDHEN and CDR2 is SYDVKM in the germline V gene. The DNA of the CDR3 is TGTGCCAGCAGCCCCCCGATGACAGGGGCCTACGAGCAGTACTTC. It specifies CASSPPMTGAYEQYF.

The J gene is TRBJ2-5, the V gene TRBV6-5, with D possibly called TRBD1 or TRBD2 (5 bases each). CDR1 and CDR2 (germline): MNHEY, SVGAGI. This CDR3 has 13 amino acids. Between the trimmed V and J ends, which lost 4 bases and 5 bases, there was a span of 11 bases. The CDR3 is CASSSPGAETQYF. The CDR3 DNA is TGTGCCAGCAGTTCCCCCGGGGCGGAGACCCAGTACTTC.

This clonotype was detected a few times. The V call is TRBV19, the J call TRBJ2-1; 10 bases are shared with TRBD2. The J segment lost 6 bases and the V segment lost 3 bases, leaving 5 bases of the junction unmatched. The length of the CDR3 is 15 residues. Germline V gene data show CDR1 as LNHDA and CDR2 as SQIVND (reference sequence). The CDR3 DNA is TGTGCCAGTAGTATCGTACTAGCGGGAAGCAATGAGCAGTTCTTC. Translating gives CASSIVLAGSNEQFF.

The chain is built from TRBV5-1 and TRBJ2-5, with a weak D call TRBD2 (5 bases). Trimming shortened V by 4 bases and J by 4 bases, and 8 bases separated the two germline ends. CDR1 and CDR2 from the germline V gene are SGHRS and YFSETQ. The CDR3 runs to 12 residues. CDR3 residues: CASSREGETQYF. CDR3 in DNA: TGCGCCAGCAGCCGCGAGGGAGAGACCCAGTACTTC.

This clonotype was counted ten times or more. The CDR3 sequence: CSAPTSLQETQYF. CDR3 sequence (DNA): TGCAGTGCTCCGACTAGTCTCCAAGAGACCCAGTACTTC. The chain carries TRBV20-1 and TRBJ2-5; a possible D gene is TRBD2 (6 bases). CDR1 and CDR2 (germline): DFQATT, SNEGSKA (reference sequence). Trimming took 5 bases from V and 1 from J, leaving 11 bases between them. This CDR3 comprises 13 residues.

This clonotype was seen a few times. The chain couples TRBV20-1 to TRBJ2-2; the D gene is possibly TRBD2 (5 bases). The V end lost 2 bases, the J end lost 3 bases, and 16 bases lay between the germline ends. The germline gives CDR1 DFQATT, CDR2 SNEGSKA (reference sequence). This CDR3 has 16 amino acids. DNA for the CDR3: TGCAGTGCTAGACCCCAAAACGGGATTTACACCGGGGAGCTGTTTTTT. It yields the protein CSARPQNGIYTGELFF.

V usage is TRBV15 and J usage is TRBJ1-5, with TRBD1 matching 11 bases. Germline V lookup: CDR1 LNHNV, CDR2 YYDKDF (reference sequence). The J segment lost 5 bases and the V segment lost 5 bases, leaving 8 bases of the junction unmatched. The CDR3 is made up of 16 amino acids. The CDR3 coding sequence is TGTGCCACCAGCCGCCTCGGGACAGGGGGGGATCAGCCCCAGCATTTT. Protein sequence: CATSRLGTGGDQPQHF. Looking up the rest from reference TRBV15 and TRBJ1-5 gives the full variable domain: DAMVIQNPRYQVTQFGKPVTLSCSQTLNHNVMYWYQQKSSQAPKLLFHYYDKDFNNEADTPDNFQSRRPNTSFCFLDIRSPGLGDTAMYLCATSRLGTGGDQPQHFGDGTRLSIL.

This sequence joins TRBV5-5 and TRBJ2-4; weak D call: TRBD1 (6 bases). The CDR3 extends over 15 amino acids. Germline V gene lookup returns CDR1 SGHKS and CDR2 YYEKEE (reference sequence). V was cut by 0 bases and J by 0 bases, with 7 bases left in between. The CDR3 loop is CASSLAGVAKNIQYF. In DNA form, the CDR3 reads TGTGCCAGCAGCTTGGCAGGGGTAGCCAAAAACATTCAGTACTTC.

The table lists this clonotype with a few counts. The chain couples TRBV6-2 or TRBV6-3 to TRBJ1-1; D is unclear. CDR3 size: 13 residues. Trimming shortened V by 2 bases and J by 2 bases, and 6 bases separated the two germline ends. The germline V gene has CDR1 MNHEY and CDR2 SVGEGT. This CDR3 reads CASSYRANTEAFF. The CDR3, as DNA: TGTGCCAGCAGTTACAGGGCCAACACTGAAGCTTTCTTT.

This clonotype was seen only a few times. The chain joins TRBV4-1 to TRBJ1-1; tentatively, D is TRBD1 (5 bases). In germline, CDR1 is MGHRA, CDR2 YSYEKL. The CDR3 totals 16 residues. Deletions cut 1 base from V and 5 bases from J, with 17 bases between. The CDR3 is CASSQAWGGSDTEAFF. The DNA for the CDR3 is TGCGCCAGCAGCCAAGCTTGGGGGGGGTCCGATACTGAAGCTTTCTTT.

This clonotype was recorded a few times. The CDR3 DNA is TGTGCCAGCAGTTTGACTAGCGGGAGTGATAGGCAGTTCTTC. Translating it yields CASSLTSGSDRQFF. The chain couples TRBV27 to TRBJ2-1, with 12 bases fitting TRBD2. The germline gives CDR1 MNHEY, CDR2 SMNVEV (reference sequence). The CDR3 consists of 14 residues. V shed 3 bases and J 12 bases; nucleotides not matched to a gene: 6.

A few counts support this clonotype. In DNA form, the CDR3 reads TGTGCCTGGAGTTTGAAGGACGGACAGAATCAGCCCCAGCATTTT. Residues: CAWSLKDGQNQPQHF. The rearrangement uses TRBV30 and TRBJ1-5, with D perhaps matching TRBD1 (6 bases). Trimming shortened V by 2 bases and J by 4 bases, and 15 bases separated the two germline ends. Germline CDR1 GTSNPN, CDR2 SVGIG (reference sequence). The CDR3 is 15 residues long.